This TCR beta chain was identified during a study of CD8 T cells in ankylosing spondylitis. This clonotype was found a few times. Its antigen is unknown. V shed 5 bases and J 3 bases; nucleotides not matched to a gene: 14. Germline V CDR1 and CDR2: SGHVS, FNYEAQ. The CDR3 is 17 amino acids. Construction of TCR beta libraries was performed using quantitative 5'-RACE with molecular barcodes. TCRdb recomputed calls from the 5' RACE reads with MiXCR, one row per CDR3 protein. The sample carries around 770,000 distinct CDR3 sequences, 15% to 20% recorded once. Study outcomes and limitations: Disease-linked clones, CD8+, were relatively rare in peripheral blood. Reportedly, significant enrichment of disease-linked clones occurred in matched ankylosing spondylitis synovial fluid. Prior work had noted some motif variants in reactive arthritis blood and synovial fluid. The study identified a TCR beta motif of seven or eight highly homologous variants that appeared characteristic of ankylosing spondylitis blood.

The sequenced sample consisted of blood, either unsorted or a sorted T cell fraction (not recorded which). The origin of this receptor is a male donor with ankylosing spondylitis. The chain joins TRBV7-6 to TRBJ2-3; 7 bases agree with TRBD1. The CDR3 protein is CASSRGTVLDDTDTQYF. Here the CDR3 DNA reads TGTGCCAGCAGCCGAGGGACAGTCCTTGACGATACAGATACGCAGTATTTT.